Below, 27 T cell receptor beta chains from the same sample are listed, as sequenced in a study of human thymus T cells. The assay was immunoSEQ multiplex PCR, and TCRdb's table has in-frame clones only and misses some. The sample consists of some 57,000 clones, about 93% of them appearing once. Sequenced sample: blood. These receptors all stem from a boy less than two years old with a congenital heart defect but otherwise immunologically healthy.

This rearrangement joins TRBV28 to TRBJ1-5; maybe TRBD1 (5 bases). Per the germline V gene, CDR1 is MDHEN and CDR2 is SYDVKM. The V gene lost 3 bases and the J gene lost 2 bases, with 14 bases spanning the gap. The length of the CDR3 is 16 residues. The CDR3 DNA reads TGTGCCAGCAGTTTTATGGCAGGGAGAGGCAATCAGCCCCAGCATTTT. It specifies CASSFMAGRGNQPQHF.

The gene calls are TRBV5-1 and TRBJ1-2, with TRBD1 matching 9 bases. The junction had 5 bases not matched to a gene; V was cut back by 4 bases and J by 4 bases. This CDR3 spans 14 amino acids. CDR1 is SGHRS, CDR2 YFSETQ, per germline. The CDR3 bases are TGCGCCAGCAGCGCCCGGGACAGGGTCTATGGCTACACCTTC. It yields the protein CASSARDRVYGYTF.

V and J are TRBV7-9 and TRBJ2-6; the match to TRBD1 covers 10 bases. V trimming: 1 base; J trimming: 0 bases; junction bases outside the gene matches: 0. The length of the CDR3 is 17 residues. Germline CDR1 SEHNR, CDR2 FQNEAQ (reference sequence). CDR3 in DNA: TGTGCCAGCAGCTTAGGGACAGGGGGCTCTGGGGCCAACGTCCTGACTTTC. This sequence encodes CASSLGTGGSGANVLTF.

V gene TRBV6-5 combines with J gene TRBJ1-1; D possibly corresponds to TRBD1 (6 bases). The germline gives CDR1 MNHEY, CDR2 SVGAGI. This CDR3 region has 16 residues. V lost 2 bases and J lost 0, with 13 bases in between. The CDR3 loop reads CASSYSAGAMNTEAFF. CDR3 coding DNA: TGTGCCAGCAGTTACAGCGCAGGGGCTATGAACACTGAAGCTTTCTTT.

DNA of the CDR3: TGCGCCAGCAGCGCAACTAGCGGGAGGTGGAACGAGCAGTACTTC. Translated: CASSATSGRWNEQYF. The chain joins TRBV10-2 to TRBJ2-7; 12 bases match TRBD2. This CDR3 is built from 15 residues. Germline-derived CDR1 and CDR2 are WSHSY and SAAADI. The V and J ends lost 6 bases and 5 bases, in that order; junction bases with no gene match: 8.

DNA for the CDR3: TGTGCCAGCAGCGGACACTACGAGCAGTACTTC. This gives the protein CASSGHYEQYF. This chain connects TRBV11-3 to TRBJ2-7; tentative D call: TRBD1 (5 bases). CDR3 length: 11 residues. CDR1 SGHNT and CDR2 YENEEA come from the germline V gene. Trimming stripped 5 bases from V and 3 bases from J, with 5 bases between.

The rearrangement joins TRBV6-1 to TRBJ1-1, with D possibly matching TRBD1 (6 bases). Germline CDR1 and CDR2: MNHNS and SASEGT. This CDR3 has 13 amino acids. V lost 2 bases, J lost 4 bases, and 8 bases lay in between. The DNA of the CDR3 is TGTGCCAGCAGTGAACAGGGGCCCACTGAAGCTTTCTTT. Residues: CASSEQGPTEAFF.

The DNA of the CDR3 is TGTGCCAGCAGCCATCAAACCAGTAAGGAGGGACTAGCGGGCTACTTAGCCAAAAACATTCAGTACTTC. It specifies CASSHQTSKEGLAGYLAKNIQYF. The V call is TRBV4-2, the J call TRBJ2-4, with 12 bases identical to TRBD2. The germline V gene encodes CDR1 LGHNA and CDR2 YNFKEQ. V shed 3 bases and J 0 bases; nucleotides not matched to a gene: 21. The CDR3 contains 23 residues.

V usage is TRBV11-3 and J usage is TRBJ2-7; D is uncertain. The CDR3 runs to 12 residues. Per the germline V gene, CDR1 is SGHNT and CDR2 is YENEEA. Trimming took off 4 bases at V and 0 bases at J, with 4 bases between the two ends. CDR3 amino acids: CASSSASYEQYF. CDR3 DNA: TGTGCCAGCAGCTCCGCCTCCTACGAGCAGTACTTC.

The genes are TRBV29-1 and TRBJ2-7; no definite D call. V was trimmed by 8 bases and J by 0 bases, leaving 8 bases between them. This CDR3 is 11 amino acids long. CDR1 is SQVTM and CDR2 is ANQGSEA in the germline V gene. The chain's CDR3 is CSTLVSYEQYF. The CDR3 nucleotides are TGCAGCACGCTGGTCTCCTACGAGCAGTACTTC.

DNA of the CDR3: TGTGCCAGCAGTTTAGTTCTATCAACTTTCGCGAACACCGGGGAGCTGTTTTTT. Protein: CASSLVLSTFANTGELFF. The V and J genes are TRBV28 and TRBJ2-2; D gene unclear. The CDR3 loop spans 18 amino acids. Germline-derived CDR1 and CDR2 are MDHEN and SYDVKM. V lost 2 bases and J 0 bases, leaving 16 bases between the germline ends.

This clone appeared once. The chain recombines TRBV7-2 with TRBJ2-2; D is ambiguous. V lost 1 base to trimming and J lost 7 bases, with 10 bases between them. The CDR3 contains 14 residues. Germline assignment: CDR1 SGHTA and CDR2 FQGNSA. CDR3 sequence reads: CASSLVSSNGELFF. The DNA for the CDR3 is TGTGCCAGCAGCTTAGTATCTTCTAACGGGGAGCTGTTTTTT.

Regarding this clone: As the CDR3 is not closed by the conserved phenylalanine or tryptophan, this likely results from a read error. This rearrangement joins TRBV10-3 to TRBJ2-7; D is possibly TRBD1 or TRBD2 (6 bases each). The CDR3 spans 15 residues. Looked up from germline, CDR1 is ENHRY and CDR2 is SYGVKD. V lost 5 bases and J lost 3, with 17 bases in between. The CDR3: CAISSGGPYFYEQYL. CDR3 DNA: TGTGCCATCAGTAGTGGGGGGCCCTATTTCTACGAGCAGTACCTC.

The table lists this clone with a count of one. V gene TRBV6-1 combines with J gene TRBJ1-4; D unresolved. Trimming took off 2 bases at V and 8 bases at J, with 9 bases between the two ends. Germline CDR1 reads MNHNS; CDR2 reads SASEGT. This CDR3 spans 13 amino acids. The chain's CDR3 is CASSESQTEKLFF. The CDR3 region has the DNA TGTGCCAGCAGTGAATCACAGACAGAAAAACTGTTTTTT.

The genes are TRBV4-2 and TRBJ2-3, with D tentatively TRBD1 or TRBD2 (6 bases each). This CDR3 has 15 residues. Per the germline V gene, CDR1 is LGHNA and CDR2 is YNFKEQ. Here the CDR3 reads CPPLYRGRSTDTQYF. In nucleotides, the CDR3 is TGTCCACCCCTATACCGGGGGCGCAGCACAGATACGCAGTATTTT.

The chain employs TRBV5-1 and TRBJ1-5; 8 bases match TRBD1. The CDR3 runs to 20 residues. J gave up 5 bases and V 4 bases, and 23 bases lay outside the gene matches. Per germline, CDR1 SGHRS and CDR2 YFSETQ. CDR3 nucleotide sequence: TGCGCCAGCAGCCCCCGGACAGGGAAAACGGCTTCGGTAAGGGATCAGCCCCAGCATTTT. Its protein product is CASSPRTGKTASVRDQPQHF.

The chain employs TRBV9 and TRBJ2-3; D possibly corresponds to TRBD2 (6 bases). The length of the CDR3 is 12 residues. Trimming removed 4 bases at V and 5 bases at J, with 8 bases between. In germline, CDR1 is SGDLS, CDR2 YYNGEE. The CDR3 spells CASSLGGDTQYF. CDR3 bases: TGTGCCAGCAGCCTGGGAGGAGATACGCAGTATTTT.

The rearrangement joins TRBV10-2 to TRBJ1-5, with D perhaps matching TRBD1 (5 bases). In germline, CDR1 is WSHSY, CDR2 SAAADI. This CDR3 has 15 residues. Trimming pared 2 bases from V and 2 bases from J, leaving 10 bases between. CDR3 protein: CASSERGTGNQPQHF. DNA of the CDR3: TGCGCCAGCAGTGAGCGGGGGACGGGCAATCAGCCCCAGCATTTT.

J is TRBJ2-3 and V is TRBV5-1, with TRBD2 matching 13 bases. Germline V lookup: CDR1 SGHRS, CDR2 YFSETQ. After removal of 3 bases from V and 4 bases from J, the junction contained 5 bases not matched to a gene. The CDR3 length is 16 residues. The CDR3 nucleotides are TGCGCCAGCAGCTCCGGACTAGCGGGAGTTTCAGATACGCAGTATTTT. It translates to CASSSGLAGVSDTQYF.

The chain has TRBV15 and TRBJ2-3, with D possibly being TRBD2 (6 bases). The germline V gene has CDR1 LNHNV and CDR2 YYDKDF (reference sequence). V lost 3 bases, J lost 0 bases, and 13 bases lay in between. CDR3 size: 16 residues. The CDR3: CATSSTRRGSTDTQYF. DNA of the CDR3: TGTGCCACCAGCAGCACCAGGCGGGGAAGCACAGATACGCAGTATTTT.

The J gene is TRBJ2-3, the V gene TRBV7-9, with D maybe TRBD1 (5 bases). This CDR3 is built from 14 residues. The germline V gene has CDR1 SEHNR and CDR2 FQNEAQ (reference sequence). Trimming cost V 0 bases and J 2 bases, with 6 bases left between them. For the CDR3, the DNA is TGTGCCAGCAGCTTAGCAGGGGCCACAGATACGCAGTATTTT. The encoded protein is CASSLAGATDTQYF.

Notes on this clone: This sample includes further DNA sequences coding for the same CDR3. The chain is built from TRBV5-1 and TRBJ2-3, with D unresolved. V dropped 0 bases and J dropped 1 base, with 3 bases sitting between them. The germline V gene encodes CDR1 SGHRS and CDR2 YFSETQ. The CDR3 covers 13 residues. The CDR3 spells CASSLGGTDTQYF. The CDR3 DNA sequence: TGCGCCAGCAGCTTGGGCGGCACAGATACGCAGTATTTT.

The V call is TRBV12-2, the J call TRBJ2-1; TRBD1 is taken as the D call from the table, unchecked against the DNA. TRBV12-2 is a pseudogene. This CDR3 is built from 15 residues. The CDR3 nucleotides are TGTGCAAGTCGCTTTAGGGCAGGGTGGAACAATGAGCAGTTCTTC. This encodes CASRFRAGWNNEQFF.

The chain has TRBV19 and TRBJ1-4; tentative D call: TRBD1 (6 bases). This CDR3 region has 15 residues. The V gene's germline CDR1 is LNHDA and CDR2 SQIVND (reference sequence). V lost 5 bases and J 0 bases, leaving 10 bases between the germline ends. This chain's CDR3 is CASSWGHSTNEKLFF. The DNA for the CDR3 is TGTGCCAGTAGTTGGGGACATTCAACTAATGAAAAACTGTTTTTT.

This clone appeared a single time. V gene TRBV2 combines with J gene TRBJ2-1; D is perhaps TRBD1 (6 bases). The CDR3 extends over 12 amino acids. The germline V gene has CDR1 SNHLY and CDR2 FYNNEI. Trimming removed 6 bases at V and 4 bases at J, with 7 bases between. The CDR3 loop reads CASSQGYNEQFF. CDR3 nucleotides: TGTGCCAGCAGCCAGGGGTACAATGAGCAGTTCTTC.

The rearrangement joins TRBV9 to TRBJ2-1, with 9 nucleotides matching TRBD2. There are 18 residues in the CDR3. Germline CDR1 reads SGDLS; CDR2 reads YYNGEE. With V trimmed by 0 bases and J by 0 bases, 7 bases remained unmatched. DNA of the CDR3: TGTGCCAGCAGCGTAGGGCTAGCGGGACTGAGCTCCTACAATGAGCAGTTCTTC. Protein: CASSVGLAGLSSYNEQFF.

The gene calls are TRBV7-3 and TRBJ2-2; no clear D gene. The CDR3 totals 13 residues. V lost 1 base and J lost 5, with 5 bases in between. The germline V gene encodes CDR1 SGHTA and CDR2 FQGTGA. CDR3 nucleotides: TGTGCCAGCAGCTTAAGGGGAACCGGGGAGCTGTTTTTT. It is translated as CASSLRGTGELFF.